This TCR beta chain was obtained from a study of blood T cells in healthy people across ages. The second PCR ran about 7 to 12 cycles with a sample-barcoded 5' primer and J-beta primers. Tagging of each cDNA molecule was performed by a template-switch adaptor with 12 random nucleotides. TCRdb re-called the 5' RACE reads through MiXCR, storing one row per CDR3 protein. This table holds approximately 1.5 million distinct CDR3 sequences, roughly a third found once. This clonotype was seen repeatedly, ten times or more. V shed 2 bases, J shed 2 bases, and the junction held 6 bases outside the gene matches. Germline V lookup: CDR1 SGHRS, CDR2 YFSETQ. The CDR3 consists of 16 residues.

This clonotype originated in a woman between 25 and 40 years old in good health. The source material was blood. The rearrangement uses TRBV5-1 and TRBJ2-7, with TRBD2 identical over 11 bases. The CDR3 DNA sequence: TGCGCCAGCAGCTTCGGGACTAGCGGTTTGACCTACGAGCAGTACTTC. This codes for CASSFGTSGLTYEQYF.